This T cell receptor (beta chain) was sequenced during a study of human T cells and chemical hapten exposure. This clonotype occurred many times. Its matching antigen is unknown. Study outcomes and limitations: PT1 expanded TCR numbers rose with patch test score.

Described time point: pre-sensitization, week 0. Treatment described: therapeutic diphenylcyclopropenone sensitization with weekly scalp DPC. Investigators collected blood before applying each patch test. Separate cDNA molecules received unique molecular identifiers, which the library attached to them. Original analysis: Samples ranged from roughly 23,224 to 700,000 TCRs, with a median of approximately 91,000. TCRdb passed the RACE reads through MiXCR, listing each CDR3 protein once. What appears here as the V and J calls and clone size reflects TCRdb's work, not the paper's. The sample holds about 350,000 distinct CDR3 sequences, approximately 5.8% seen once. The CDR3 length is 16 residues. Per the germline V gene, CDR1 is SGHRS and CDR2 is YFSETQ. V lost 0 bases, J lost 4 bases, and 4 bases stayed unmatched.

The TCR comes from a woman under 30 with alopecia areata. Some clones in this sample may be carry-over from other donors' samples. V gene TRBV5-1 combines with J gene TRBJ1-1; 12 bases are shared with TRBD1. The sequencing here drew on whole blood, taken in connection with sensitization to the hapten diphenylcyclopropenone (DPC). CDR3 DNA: TGCGCCAGCAGCTTGGAGGGACAGGGGGCAAGCACTGAAGCTTTCTTT. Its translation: CASSLEGQGASTEAFF.